This T cell receptor (beta chain) originates from a study of patients and donors after allogeneic stem cell transplantation. TCRdb fed the RT-PCR reads into MiXCR, producing one record per CDR3 protein. The sample holds about a million distinct CDR3 sequences, about a sixth seen once. The CDR3 contains 15 residues. Between the trimmed V and J ends, which lost 6 bases and 1 base, there was a span of 15 bases. The rearrangement uses TRBV12-3 or TRBV12-4 and TRBJ1-2; D remains ambiguous. The clonotype was recovered from a human donor who was either an allogeneic HSCT recipient or a stem cell or donor lymphocyte infusion donor (not recorded which). It is not recorded whose cells these are; they may come from a transplant donor. The sequenced sample was blood, either unsorted or a sorted T cell fraction (not recorded which). CDR3 sequence: CASSPLGTRNYGYTF. The CDR3 nucleotides are TGTGCCAGCAGCCCCCTGGGCACTCGTAACTATGGCTACACCTTC.